Described below is a single T cell receptor (beta chain) sequence and its context. The sample belongs to a study of CD8 T cells in Susac syndrome. The germline V gene has CDR1 MNHEY and CDR2 SMNVEV (reference sequence). Trimming at V came to 5 bases and at J to 2 bases, leaving 8 bases not matched to a gene. The CDR3 has 15 amino acids. Reverse transcription of 0.5 to 1 ug RNA was performed with random hexamers. TCRdb re-derived calls from the immunoSEQ multiplex PCR reads in MiXCR, one entry per CDR3 protein. The sample holds over 65,000 distinct CDR3 sequences, just over 90% seen once. The chain is built from TRBV27 and TRBJ1-1; 7 bases match TRBD1. Sequences were obtained from CD4+ T cells from PBMCs. This TCR derives from a human donor with Susac syndrome. CDR3 amino acids: CASSQNRDSNTEAFF. The CDR3 bases are TGTGCCAGCAGTCAAAACCGGGACAGCAACACTGAAGCTTTCTTT.